Below are 26 T cell receptor beta chains sequenced from a single sample in a study of OX40 agonist ivuxolimab in advanced cancers. The method was immunoSEQ multiplex PCR; TCRdb's version includes in-frame clones alone and lacks a portion of them. The table lists 33,000 or so clones, about 81% of them singletons, with 13% in the top ten. The source material was CD4+ or CD8+ T cells sorted from blood, sampled in a trial of the OX40 agonist ivuxolimab. The origin of the receptors is an adult with an advanced solid tumor such as melanoma, head and neck, liver or kidney cancer.

This clone was detected a few times. The CDR3 sequence: CAMAARPMNTEAFF. CDR3 nucleotides: TGTGCCATGGCCGCCAGACCGATGAACACTGAAGCTTTCTTT. V and J are TRBV19 and TRBJ1-1; D uncertain. This CDR3 spans 14 amino acids. V was shortened by 10 bases and J by 0 bases, with 15 bases between the two germline ends. The germline V gene encodes CDR1 LNHDA and CDR2 SQIVND (reference sequence). The variable domain in full, completed from reference TRBV19 and TRBJ1-1, reads DGGITQSPKYLFRKEGQNVTLSCEQNLNHDAMYWYRQDPGQGLRLIYYSQIVNDFQKGDIAEGYSVSREKKESFPLTVTSAQKNPTAFYLCAMAARPMNTEAFFGQGTRLTVV.

This chain links TRBV5-6 with TRBJ2-2; the D gene is possibly TRBD2 (5 bases). With 0 bases removed from V and 5 bases from J, the gap between germline ends came to 17 bases. This CDR3 region has 17 residues. Germline loops: CDR1 SGHDT, CDR2 YYEEEE. CDR3 loop: CASSLAPPGGKTGELFF. DNA of the CDR3: TGTGCCAGCAGCTTGGCCCCCCCTGGAGGTAAGACCGGGGAGCTGTTTTTT. Combining the CDR3 with reference TRBV5-6 and TRBJ2-2 gives the whole variable domain DAGVTQSPTHLIKTRGQQVTLRCSPKSGHDTVSWYQQALGQGPQFIFQYYEEEERQRGNFPDRFSGHQFPNYSSELNVNALLLGDSALYLCASSLAPPGGKTGELFFGEGSRLTVL.

This clone was counted a single time. V gene TRBV9 combines with J gene TRBJ2-5; a possible D gene is TRBD1 (6 bases). The CDR3 length is 14 residues. The V gene lost 0 bases and the J gene lost 5 bases, with 11 bases spanning the gap. Germline values: CDR1 SGDLS, CDR2 YYNGEE. As DNA, the CDR3 is TGTGCCAGCAGCGTAGTAGGGGGATCGGAGACCCAGTACTTC. As protein: CASSVVGGSETQYF.

The chain employs TRBV10-3 and TRBJ2-5; D unclear. Trimming stripped 3 bases from V and 7 bases from J, with 21 bases between. Germline lookup yields CDR1 ENHRY and CDR2 SYGVKD. The CDR3 is 16 amino acids. CDR3 nucleotide sequence: TGTGCCATCAGTGAAAGGGTCGTGGATCTCTCGGGGACCCAGTACTTC. As protein: CAISERVVDLSGTQYF.

V usage is TRBV5-6 and J usage is TRBJ2-3; D is unclear. Germline V gene data show CDR1 as SGHDT and CDR2 as YYEEEE. CDR3 length: 15 amino acids. The germline V and J ends were trimmed by 4 bases and 4 bases, with 16 bases remaining between them. CDR3 DNA sequence: TGTGCCAGCAGCCCCGTAGTGAGTGGACCAGATACGCAGTATTTT. Its protein is CASSPVVSGPDTQYF.

The chain has TRBV30 and TRBJ2-2; D not certain. Trimming stripped 3 bases from V and 0 bases from J, with 8 bases between. Germline V gene data show CDR1 as GTSNPN and CDR2 as SVGIG (reference sequence). This CDR3 spans 14 amino acids. The CDR3 DNA reads as TGTGCCTGGAGCAGGCTTACGAACACCGGGGAGCTGTTTTTT. It is translated as CAWSRLTNTGELFF.

A single count supports this clone. The chain carries TRBV28 and TRBJ2-7, with TRBD1 matching over 11 bases. CDR1 is MDHEN and CDR2 is SYDVKM in the germline V gene. The CDR3 is 14 amino acids. V shed 7 bases, J shed 7 bases, and the junction held 9 bases outside the gene matches. CDR3 in amino acids: CASTTPGQGGEQYF. The DNA for the CDR3 is TGTGCCAGCACCACTCCGGGACAGGGGGGAGAGCAGTACTTC.

The chain carries TRBV27 and TRBJ2-5, with TRBD1 matching 8 bases. In germline, CDR1 is MNHEY, CDR2 SMNVEV (reference sequence). The CDR3 runs to 15 residues. Losses at the gene ends were 6 bases for V and 5 bases for J; bases not matched to a gene: 11. This CDR3 is CASRLRTGSLETQYF. The CDR3 DNA follows: TGTGCCAGCAGACTACGGACAGGGAGTTTGGAGACCCAGTACTTC.

The gene calls are TRBV5-6 and TRBJ2-2, with a possible D match to TRBD2 (6 bases). CDR1 and CDR2 (germline): SGHDT, YYEEEE. Trimming cost V 3 bases and J 5 bases, with 20 bases left between them. This CDR3 has 17 amino acids. The CDR3 sequence is CASSSPGLSKITGELFF. The CDR3 coding sequence is TGTGCCAGCAGCTCTCCGGGACTCTCGAAAATTACCGGGGAGCTGTTTTTT.

This clone has a handful of counts. The chain recombines TRBV11-2 with TRBJ1-1, with D unclear. Germline V CDR1 and CDR2: SGHAT, FQNNGV. The CDR3 has 14 amino acids. Trimming left V 2 bases short and J 1 base short, with 8 bases between. The CDR3 coding sequence is TGTGCCAGCAGCTTAAGGAGGTCGAACACTGAAGCTTTCTTT. Translated, it gives CASSLRRSNTEAFF. The variable domain in full, completed from reference TRBV11-2 and TRBJ1-1, reads EAGVAQSPRYKIIEKRQSVAFWCNPISGHATLYWYQQILGQGPKLLIQFQNNGVVDDSQLPKDRFSAERLKGVDSTLKIQPAKLEDSAVYLCASSLRRSNTEAFFGQGTRLTVV.

The J gene is TRBJ1-1, the V gene TRBV18, with D uncertain. V was cut by 11 bases and J by 3 bases, with 19 bases left in between. Germline assignment: CDR1 KGHSH and CDR2 LQKENI. The CDR3 loop spans 14 amino acids. CDR3: CACQLEPVYTEAFF. CDR3 DNA sequence: TGTGCCTGCCAACTTGAGCCGGTGTACACTGAAGCTTTCTTT.

Only one count was recorded for this clone. The rearrangement uses TRBV5-1 and TRBJ2-1; D is perhaps TRBD1 or TRBD2 (5 bases each). Trimming left V 4 bases short and J 7 bases short, with 21 bases between. The CDR3 loop spans 16 amino acids. The germline CDR1 and CDR2 sequences are SGHRS and YFSETQ. The CDR3, as DNA: TGCGCCAGCAGCCTGCCCGGGACCGCAGACCAGAATGAGCAGTTCTTC. It is translated as CASSLPGTADQNEQFF.

There are a few counts of this clone. The genes are TRBV5-1 and TRBJ2-7; a weak D match, TRBD2 (5 bases). Germline V gene sequence: CDR1 SGHRS, CDR2 YFSETQ. The length of the CDR3 is 14 residues. The V and J ends lost 2 bases and 7 bases respectively, with 16 bases between them. CDR3 sequence (DNA): TGCGCCAGCAGCTTTGAACTCCTCGGGGAAGAGCAGTACTTC. This encodes CASSFELLGEEQYF.

The chain has TRBV7-6 and TRBJ2-7; D is possibly TRBD1 or TRBD2 (6 bases each). Per germline, CDR1 SGHVS and CDR2 FNYEAQ. V shed 4 bases and J shed 3 bases, with 13 bases lying between them. This CDR3 is 14 amino acids long. CDR3: CASSSSQGGYEQYF. CDR3 coding DNA: TGTGCCAGCAGCTCTTCACAGGGAGGCTACGAGCAGTACTTC.

This chain joins TRBV5-4 and TRBJ2-5; D ambiguous. CDR3 length equals 12 residues. Trimming cost V 0 bases and J 5 bases, with 5 bases left between them. The germline CDR1 and CDR2 sequences are SGHNT and YYREEE (reference sequence). CDR3 amino acids: CASSLGVETQYF. The CDR3 region has the DNA TGTGCCAGCAGCTTGGGGGTGGAGACCCAGTACTTC.

The chain employs TRBV6-6 and TRBJ2-4; perhaps TRBD1 as D (5 bases). V lost 7 bases and J 4 bases, leaving 17 bases between the germline ends. Germline V gives CDR1 MNHNY, CDR2 SVGAGI (reference sequence). CDR3 size: 15 residues. The CDR3 spells CASTPDQGVKNIQYF. Written as DNA, the CDR3 is TGTGCCAGCACCCCAGACCAGGGCGTAAAAAACATTCAGTACTTC.

The rearrangement uses TRBV18 and TRBJ1-4; no firm D call. Trimming removed 3 bases at V and 8 bases at J, with 13 bases between. This CDR3 is 14 amino acids long. CDR1 KGHSH and CDR2 LQKENI come from the germline V gene. CDR3 region: CASSPVYGREKLFF. CDR3 bases: TGTGCCAGCTCACCGGTTTATGGGCGGGAAAAACTGTTTTTT.

This rearrangement joins TRBV28 to TRBJ2-5; 9 bases align to TRBD2. Germline values: CDR1 MDHEN, CDR2 SYDVKM. J lost 2 bases, V lost 3 bases, and 4 bases had no gene match. This CDR3 comprises 15 residues. The CDR3 DNA follows: TGTGCCAGCAGTTTTGGCGGGGGGGTGCAAGAGACCCAGTACTTC. Protein sequence: CASSFGGGVQETQYF. The whole variable domain, remainder taken from reference TRBV28 and TRBJ2-5, is DVKVTQSSRYLVKRTGEKVFLECVQDMDHENMFWYRQDPGLGLRLIYFSYDVKMKEKGDIPEGYSVSREKKERFSLILESASTNQTSMYLCASSFGGGVQETQYFGPGTRLLVL.

The chain links TRBV29-1 to TRBJ1-2; no clear D. This CDR3 has 14 amino acids. Germline V lookup: CDR1 SQVTM, CDR2 ANQGSEA. V was pared by 2 bases and J by 7 bases, with 17 bases between. CDR3 in DNA: TGCAGCGTTGAACACCAAGGGCAGTCAGGTGGCTACACCTTC. Protein product: CSVEHQGQSGGYTF.

There are a few counts of this clone. The J gene is TRBJ2-5, the V gene TRBV5-8; tentatively, D is TRBD2 (5 bases). V was shortened by 2 bases and J by 2 bases, with 7 bases between the two germline ends. Germline V gene data show CDR1 as SGHTS and CDR2 as YDEGEE. CDR3 length equals 13 residues. The CDR3: CASSFRGQETQYF. CDR3 sequence (DNA): TGTGCCAGCAGCTTCCGAGGGCAAGAGACCCAGTACTTC.

The gene calls are TRBV2 and TRBJ2-3, with D perhaps matching TRBD2 (5 bases). Trimming stripped 1 base from V and 1 base from J, with 9 bases between. Germline values: CDR1 SNHLY, CDR2 FYNNEI. The CDR3 covers 15 residues. CDR3 nucleotides: TGTGCCAGCAGTGAAGGCGGGTCTGGCACAGATACGCAGTATTTT. Translated: CASSEGGSGTDTQYF.

This clone was counted a few times. The chain combines TRBV6-1 with TRBJ1-6; 7 positions agree with TRBD1. The germline V gene has CDR1 MNHNS and CDR2 SASEGT. The CDR3 covers 14 residues. V shed 6 bases and J 8 bases; nucleotides not matched to a gene: 7. For the CDR3, the DNA is TGTGCCAGCAGGACGACAGGGAACCATTCACCCCTCCACTTT. As protein: CASRTTGNHSPLHF.

The V call is TRBV6-5, the J call TRBJ2-3; 8 bases line up with TRBD2. Germline CDR1 reads MNHEY; CDR2 reads SVGAGI. Germline trimming cut 4 bases from V and 0 bases from J; bases unmatched to any gene: 6. CDR3 length: 16 amino acids. Written as DNA, the CDR3 is TGTGCCAGCAGTTCAAGATTAGCGGGGAGCACAGATACGCAGTATTTT. Encoded protein: CASSSRLAGSTDTQYF.

The chain links TRBV30 to TRBJ2-3, with 8 bases fitting TRBD1. The trim removed 0 bases at V and 7 bases at J, leaving 9 bases unmatched. This CDR3 spans 15 amino acids. Germline-derived CDR1 and CDR2 are GTSNPN and SVGIG (reference sequence). Here the CDR3 reads CAWSVGRGRLNTQYF. The CDR3 region has the DNA TGTGCCTGGAGTGTTGGCAGGGGGCGATTGAATACGCAGTATTTT.

J is TRBJ2-7 and V is TRBV2; 9 positions agree with TRBD1. This CDR3 is 14 amino acids long. Germline V gene lookup returns CDR1 SNHLY and CDR2 FYNNEI. After removal of 6 bases from V and 1 base from J, the junction contained 4 bases not matched to a gene. The CDR3 bases are TGTGCCAGCAGGCCGGGACAGGGTTCCTACGAGCAGTACTTC. Residues: CASRPGQGSYEQYF.

J is TRBJ1-5 and V is TRBV12-5; D uncertain. Germline CDR1 is LGHNT and CDR2 is FRNRAP. The CDR3 totals 11 residues. V lost 1 base, J lost 5 bases, and 0 bases lay in between. For the CDR3, the DNA is TGTGCTAGTGGTTTGGATCAGCCCCAGCATTTT. It yields the protein CASGLDQPQHF.